This T cell receptor (beta chain) originates from a study of beta chain features in type 1 diabetes. The study, taken as a whole, reports: Reduced insertions and increased deletions marked VDJ junctions in type 1 diabetes patients. Moderate but significant shortening of TCRB CDR3s was recorded in all four CD4+ subsets from Type 1 diabetes patients.

TCRB transcripts that were expressed got sequenced, as all of the isolated RNA had been reverse transcribed. Generated by immunoSEQ multiplex PCR, the TCRdb table keeps only in-frame clones and is missing some. The sample carries 130,000 or so clones, around 8.8% recorded once. This clone was detected a few times. Its antigen is still unknown. CDR1 and CDR2 (germline): SQVTM, ANQGSEA. The CDR3 is 16 amino acids. V was pared by 6 bases and J by 2 bases, with 16 bases of the junction left unmatched. CD4+ naive, central memory, regulatory and stem cell-like memory subsets were isolated by sorting on CD45RO/CCR7/CD25/CD127/CD95/CD27.

Specimen: central memory CD4+ T cells from blood. V is TRBV29-1 and J is TRBJ2-7, with 7 nucleotides matching TRBD1. This TCR was recovered from a man in his thirties or forties with type 1 diabetes. CDR3 sequence reads: CSVASSPGQGAYEQYF. DNA for the CDR3: TGCAGCGTCGCCTCTTCACCTGGTCAGGGGGCCTACGAGCAGTACTTC.